The 15 T cell receptor beta chains below come from one sample, sequenced in a study of T cells in Graves' hyperthyroidism and ophthalmopathy. TCR beta CDR3 sequences were amplified from RNA transcripts. HTBI primers drove first-round RT-PCR of the TCR CDR3. TCRdb re-derived calls from the multiplex PCR reads in MiXCR, one entry per CDR3 protein. Altogether fewer than 450,000 distinct CDR3 sequences are present, 17% being singletons, with the ten largest covering more than 30%. What was sequenced was blood. The receptor source for this set is a woman aged 25 to 39 with Graves' hyperthyroidism that later progressed to Graves' ophthalmopathy.

At least ten counts were recorded for this clonotype. This chain links TRBV20-1 with TRBJ1-5; no reliable D call. Trimming left V 0 bases short and J 5 bases short, with 11 bases between. Germline V gives CDR1 DFQATT, CDR2 SNEGSKA (reference sequence). The CDR3 sequence is 14 residues long. CDR3 sequence reads: CSARDPGVDQPQHF. CDR3 coding DNA: TGCAGTGCTAGAGATCCCGGGGTCGATCAGCCCCAGCATTTT.

The V call is TRBV6-1, the J call TRBJ2-7; 9 bases map to TRBD1. The ends lost 3 bases at V and 7 bases at J; junction bases unmatched: 10. The germline V gene encodes CDR1 MNHNS and CDR2 SASEGT. The CDR3 has 15 residues. The CDR3 region has the DNA TGTGCCAGCAGTGACGAGACAGGGGGATCCCGGGAGCAGTACTTC. Translating it yields CASSDETGGSREQYF.

This clonotype was seen a few times. The chain employs TRBV10-3 and TRBJ2-6; D unclear. This CDR3 has 14 residues. The germline V gene encodes CDR1 ENHRY and CDR2 SYGVKD. Trimming shortened V by 3 bases and J by 0 bases, and 3 bases separated the two germline ends. CDR3 DNA sequence: TGTGCCATCAGTGATTCCTCTGGGGCCAACGTCCTGACTTTC. Protein: CAISDSSGANVLTF.

The J gene is TRBJ1-1, the V gene TRBV20-1; no definite D call. Trimming took 0 bases from V and 11 from J, leaving 13 bases between them. The CDR3 extends over 12 amino acids. The germline gives CDR1 DFQATT, CDR2 SNEGSKA (reference sequence). The CDR3 coding sequence is TGCAGTGCTAGAGATTCGCGCTCCTGGGCTTTCTTT. Translated: CSARDSRSWAFF.

The V and J genes are TRBV7-2 and TRBJ1-2; D call uncertain. The CDR3 is made up of 14 amino acids. Germline V gene sequence: CDR1 SGHTA, CDR2 FQGNSA. With 8 bases removed from V and 5 bases from J, the gap between germline ends came to 18 bases. The CDR3 here is CASQHSGLLYGYTF. The DNA of the CDR3 is TGTGCCAGCCAGCATTCTGGGTTGCTTTATGGCTACACCTTC.

At least ten counts were recorded for this clonotype. V and J are TRBV7-9 and TRBJ2-5; unclear D gene. V gave up 5 bases and J gave up 1 base, with 11 bases separating them. The CDR3 loop spans 14 amino acids. Germline loops: CDR1 SEHNR, CDR2 FQNEAQ (reference sequence). CDR3 coding DNA: TGTGCCAGCAGCACCCAGAGTTCCCAAGAGACCCAGTACTTC. Translating gives CASSTQSSQETQYF.

The chain employs TRBV5-1 and TRBJ2-1; D is possibly TRBD2 (5 bases). The CDR3 extends over 16 amino acids. Trimming shortened V by 3 bases and J by 0 bases, and 13 bases separated the two germline ends. The V gene's germline CDR1 is SGHRS and CDR2 YFSETQ. The DNA of the CDR3 is TGCGCCAGCAGCTCTCCCTGGACTGACTCCTACAATGAGCAGTTCTTC. Encoded protein: CASSSPWTDSYNEQFF.

There are many counts of this clonotype. V usage is TRBV3-1 and J usage is TRBJ2-7; D is unclear. CDR3 length: 14 residues. V lost 0 bases and J 3 bases, leaving 9 bases between the germline ends. Germline V CDR1 and CDR2: LGHDT, YNNKEL (reference sequence). The CDR3 here is CASSQEQFYYEQYF. The CDR3 DNA follows: TGTGCCAGCAGCCAAGAACAGTTTTACTACGAGCAGTACTTC.

This clonotype was counted only a few times. The chain combines TRBV29-1 with TRBJ1-1; a possible D gene is TRBD1 (5 bases). This CDR3 contains 11 residues. Trimming took 1 base from V and 8 from J, leaving 8 bases between them. Germline V lookup: CDR1 SQVTM, CDR2 ANQGSEA. CDR3 sequence: CSVEVGLEAFF. The CDR3 bases are TGCAGCGTTGAAGTGGGGCTCGAAGCTTTCTTT. Supplemented by reference TRBV29-1 and TRBJ1-1, the full variable domain reads SAVISQKPSRDICQRGTSLTIQCQVDSQVTMMFWYRQQPGQSLTLIATANQGSEATYESGFVIDKFPISRPNLTFSTLTVSNMSPEDSSIYLCSVEVGLEAFFGQGTRLTVV.

This clonotype was counted many times. The chain recombines TRBV30 with TRBJ2-1, with a possible D match to TRBD1 (5 bases). The germline V gene has CDR1 GTSNPN and CDR2 SVGIG (reference sequence). CDR3 length: 15 amino acids. The germline V and J ends were trimmed by 0 bases and 4 bases, with 13 bases remaining between them. The CDR3 here is CAWSVGAGRYNEQFF. CDR3 sequence (DNA): TGTGCCTGGAGTGTAGGGGCAGGGCGATACAATGAGCAGTTCTTC.

This clonotype ranks as medium-sized. The gene calls are TRBV28 and TRBJ2-3, with D perhaps TRBD1 (6 bases). Germline V lookup: CDR1 MDHEN, CDR2 SYDVKM. V lost 6 bases to trimming and J lost 6 bases, with 25 bases between them. CDR3 length: 17 residues. DNA for the CDR3: TGTGCCAGCAGGGGGGTTTATGGGGGCGAGGGTAGGGATACGCAGTATTTT. It encodes CASRGVYGGEGRDTQYF.

The chain recombines TRBV3-1 with TRBJ1-5; D call uncertain. Trimming removed 5 bases at V and 5 bases at J, with 13 bases between. This CDR3 is 14 amino acids long. CDR1 and CDR2 from the germline V gene are LGHDT and YNNKEL (reference sequence). In nucleotides, the CDR3 is TGTGCCAGCAGCGGCCGGGGAGACCATCAGCCCCAGCATTTT. Amino acids: CASSGRGDHQPQHF.

This clonotype was observed at least ten times. The chain uses TRBV2 and TRBJ2-7, with 10 bases aligning to TRBD2. V shed 5 bases, J shed 4 bases, and the junction held 5 bases outside the gene matches. The CDR3 covers 14 residues. From germline, CDR1 is SNHLY and CDR2 FYNNEI. CDR3 protein: CASSPVAGGYEQYF. The CDR3 DNA follows: TGTGCCAGCAGTCCAGTAGCGGGAGGTTACGAGCAGTACTTC.

This clonotype came up many times. The CDR3 spells CASSGTANLNTEAFF. CDR3 nucleotide sequence: TGTGCCAGCAGTGGGACCGCGAATTTGAACACTGAAGCTTTCTTT. This chain links TRBV28 with TRBJ1-1; maybe TRBD1 (5 bases). V was shortened by 5 bases and J by 0 bases, with 13 bases between the two germline ends. CDR1 and CDR2 (germline): MDHEN, SYDVKM. CDR3 length equals 15 residues.

The table lists this clonotype with many counts. The chain combines TRBV27 with TRBJ2-4; no definite D call. Deletions cut 5 bases from V and 2 bases from J, with 22 bases between. Germline V gene sequence: CDR1 MNHEY, CDR2 SMNVEV (reference sequence). The CDR3 sequence is 18 residues long. CDR3 coding DNA: TGTGCCAGCAGTAGATCCTGGACGGTTAATTTTCCCAAAAACATTCAGTACTTC. The encoded protein is CASSRSWTVNFPKNIQYF.